A selection of T cell receptor beta chains follows, all from one sample in a study of blood T cell repertoires in COVID-19. TCRdb keeps only in-frame clones here, not all; method: immunoSEQ multiplex PCR. The data show 200,000 to 300,000 clones, over 70% seen once. Sequencing was done on a sample of peripheral blood. These receptors all come from a human donor in a cohort sampled during active COVID-19. Both conserved end residues are trimmed from each CDR3. The order of the fields is V gene, J gene, CDR3 length, CDR3 protein.

TRBV12-5	TRBJ2-1	12	ASGLEGLANEQF
TRBV7-8	TRBJ1-2	13	ASSLDGQGNYGYT
TRBV7-2	TRBJ2-5	12	ASSLAGGGETQY
TRBV19	TRBJ2-1	11	ASSIMRRDEQF
TRBV7-9	TRBJ2-7	12	ASSQDYSSYEQY
TRBV2	TRBJ1-2	10	ASSESRGGYT
TRBV7-6	TRBJ2-1	13	ASSPATGTYNEQF
TRBV5-4	TRBJ2-3	14	ASSPGGGGARNTQY
TRBV5-1	TRBJ2-7	14	ASSPRTRGGSYEQY
TRBV19	TRBJ2-7	16	ASSIGLGTGAQYYEQY
TRBV20-1	TRBJ1-1	13	SAIDPGLTNTEAF
TRBV9	TRBJ2-7	17	ASSKLPLKLAGEAHEQY
TRBV6-6	TRBJ1-3	14	ASSYTRQGAGNTIY
TRBV5-8	TRBJ1-2	10	ASSFRVQGYT
TRBV7-2	TRBJ1-2	14	ASSSFGVGQGPGYT
TRBV9	TRBJ1-6	13	ASSVGVGGLAPLH
TRBV19	TRBJ2-1	13	ASSTIAAGVGEQF
TRBV15	TRBJ1-5	14	ATSRIGTGGNQPQH
TRBV12-3/TRBV12-4	TRBJ1-1	11	ASSLGQNTEAF
TRBV4-1	TRBJ2-3	15	ASSQRSQATIPDTQY
TRBV6-5	TRBJ2-1	11	ASSYSTQGEQF
TRBV28	TRBJ2-7	12	ASSLTGSSYEQY